Presented here are 12 T cell receptor beta chains from one specimen sequenced in a study of T cells after yellow fever vaccination. Using its own MiXCR run on the 5' RACE reads, TCRdb lists one record per CDR3 protein. The data contain over 35,000 distinct CDR3 sequences, just under 6.5% of them singletons. Sequencing was performed on PBMCs, either bulk or a sorted T-cell subset (CD4+, CD8+, memory, or dextramer-sorted; not recorded which), taken 45 days after the yellow fever booster vaccination. These receptors all come from a man aged 25 to 40 who received the YFV17D yellow fever vaccine.

This chain connects TRBV25-1 to TRBJ1-3; D gene ambiguous. There are 13 residues in the CDR3. V was cut by 7 bases and J by 0 bases, with 7 bases left in between. Germline values: CDR1 MGHDK, CDR2 SYGVNS. In DNA, the CDR3 is TGTGCCAGCATCGGGTACTCTGGAAACACCATATATTTT. Encoded protein: CASIGYSGNTIYF.

This clonotype was detected ten times or more. The chain carries TRBV20-1 and TRBJ2-1, with 11 bases fitting TRBD2. This CDR3 is built from 15 residues. J was trimmed by 3 bases and V by 5 bases; bases with no gene match: 6. Per the germline V gene, CDR1 is DFQATT and CDR2 is SNEGSKA (reference sequence). The CDR3 is CSAASSGRRYNEQFF. For the CDR3, the DNA is TGCAGTGCTGCCTCTAGCGGGAGGCGCTACAATGAGCAGTTCTTC.

This clonotype showed up many times. CDR3 region: CASILSNLYSGANVLTF. Written as DNA, the CDR3 is TGTGCCAGCATCCTGTCCAACCTTTACTCTGGGGCCAACGTCCTGACTTTC. This rearrangement joins TRBV12-3 or TRBV12-4 to TRBJ2-6; D gene ambiguous. Between the trimmed V and J ends, which lost 7 bases and 0 bases, there was a span of 16 bases. The CDR3 contains 17 residues.

V is TRBV7-2 and J is TRBJ1-6; TRBD1 aligns across 9 bases. Germline lookup yields CDR1 SGHTA and CDR2 FQGNSA. The CDR3 has 17 amino acids. V lost 5 bases to trimming and J lost 9 bases; unmatched junction nucleotides: 14. The CDR3 DNA reads TGTGCCAGCAGCCCGACCCCTACAGGGGGCGTTGGTTCACCCCTCCACTTT. Residues: CASSPTPTGGVGSPLHF.

The rearrangement uses TRBV27 and TRBJ2-3; the D is unclear. This CDR3 comprises 13 residues. V was trimmed by 3 bases and J by 2 bases, leaving 6 bases between them. Germline CDR1 is MNHEY and CDR2 is SMNVEV (reference sequence). CDR3 in DNA: TGTGCCAGCAGTTTCACGATCACAGATACGCAGTATTTT. Translating gives CASSFTITDTQYF.

This chain uses TRBV12-3 or TRBV12-4 with TRBJ1-5; possibly TRBD1 for D (5 bases). Deletions cut 6 bases from V and 0 bases from J, with 12 bases between. The CDR3 contains 15 residues. CDR3 in amino acids: CASSPGGDSNQPQHF. As DNA, the CDR3 is TGTGCCAGCAGCCCCGGGGGGGATAGCAATCAGCCCCAGCATTTT.

This clonotype was seen at least ten times. The V call is TRBV7-2, the J call TRBJ2-5; either TRBD1 or TRBD2 may supply D (6 bases each). The CDR3 has 14 amino acids. Trimming shortened V by 1 base and J by 5 bases, and 11 bases separated the two germline ends. Looked up from germline, CDR1 is SGHTA and CDR2 is FQGNSA. DNA for the CDR3: TGTGCCAGCAGCTTAGTTCGGGGGCCGGAGACCCAGTACTTC. Protein sequence: CASSLVRGPETQYF.

The V and J genes are TRBV20-1 and TRBJ1-1, with D perhaps matching TRBD1 (5 bases). The CDR3 has 12 amino acids. Per germline, CDR1 DFQATT and CDR2 SNEGSKA (reference sequence). In DNA form, the CDR3 reads TGCAGCCCGGGGGGGACCGCCCTAGAAGCTTTCTTT. Translation: CSPGGTALEAFF.

The table lists this clonotype with many counts. The rearrangement links TRBV4-2 to TRBJ2-1; TRBD2 matches 10 bases. Trimming cost V 1 base and J 7 bases; bases outside gene matches: 4. Per the germline V gene, CDR1 is LGHNA and CDR2 is YNFKEQ. The CDR3 spans 15 residues. CDR3 in amino acids: CASSQGGTSVNEQFF. CDR3 coding DNA: TGTGCCAGCAGCCAAGGGGGGACTAGCGTGAATGAGCAGTTCTTC.

At least ten counts were recorded for this clonotype. The V and J genes are TRBV20-1 and TRBJ2-1; D tentatively fits TRBD1 or TRBD2 (5 bases each). The CDR3 is 15 residues long. From germline, CDR1 is DFQATT and CDR2 SNEGSKA (reference sequence). V was trimmed by 4 bases and J by 2 bases, leaving 15 bases between them. CDR3 nucleotides: TGCAGTGCTACACTAGGGGCTACCACCTACAATGAGCAGTTCTTC. Translation: CSATLGATTYNEQFF.

This clonotype was observed at least ten times. The chain is built from TRBV27 and TRBJ2-1; perhaps TRBD2 as D (6 bases). This CDR3 comprises 14 residues. V lost 8 bases and J lost 8, with 19 bases in between. The germline CDR1 and CDR2 sequences are MNHEY and SMNVEV (reference sequence). The CDR3 protein is CASLNMGRWYEQFF. The DNA for the CDR3 is TGTGCCAGCTTAAACATGGGGAGGTGGTATGAGCAGTTCTTC.

The V and J genes are TRBV3-1 and TRBJ2-5; D is unresolved. Trimming shortened V by 0 bases and J by 3 bases, and 11 bases separated the two germline ends. CDR1 LGHDT and CDR2 YNNKEL come from the germline V gene (reference sequence). There are 15 residues in the CDR3. In DNA form, the CDR3 reads TGTGCCAGCAGCCAAGACTGGCAAGAGGAAGAGACCCAGTACTTC. Protein sequence: CASSQDWQEEETQYF.